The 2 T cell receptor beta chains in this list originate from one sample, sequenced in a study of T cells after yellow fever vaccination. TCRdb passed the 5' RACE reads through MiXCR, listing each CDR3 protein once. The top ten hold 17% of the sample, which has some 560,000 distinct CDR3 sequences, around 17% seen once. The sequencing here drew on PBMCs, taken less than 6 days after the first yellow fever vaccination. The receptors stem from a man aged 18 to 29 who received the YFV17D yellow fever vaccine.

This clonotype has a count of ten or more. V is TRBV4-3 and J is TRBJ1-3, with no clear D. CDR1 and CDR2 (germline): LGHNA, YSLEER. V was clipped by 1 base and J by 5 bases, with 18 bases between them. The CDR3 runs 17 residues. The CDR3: CASSQASSPVPRNTIYF. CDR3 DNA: TGCGCCAGCAGCCAAGCTTCATCCCCAGTTCCCCGAAACACCATATATTTT.

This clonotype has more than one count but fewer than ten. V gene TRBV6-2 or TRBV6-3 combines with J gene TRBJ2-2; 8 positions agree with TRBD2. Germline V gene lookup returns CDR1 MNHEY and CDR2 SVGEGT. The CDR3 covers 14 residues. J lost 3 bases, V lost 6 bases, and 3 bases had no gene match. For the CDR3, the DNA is TGTGCCAGCAGGCCGGGGGGGTACACCGGGGAGCTGTTTTTT. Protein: CASRPGGYTGELFF.